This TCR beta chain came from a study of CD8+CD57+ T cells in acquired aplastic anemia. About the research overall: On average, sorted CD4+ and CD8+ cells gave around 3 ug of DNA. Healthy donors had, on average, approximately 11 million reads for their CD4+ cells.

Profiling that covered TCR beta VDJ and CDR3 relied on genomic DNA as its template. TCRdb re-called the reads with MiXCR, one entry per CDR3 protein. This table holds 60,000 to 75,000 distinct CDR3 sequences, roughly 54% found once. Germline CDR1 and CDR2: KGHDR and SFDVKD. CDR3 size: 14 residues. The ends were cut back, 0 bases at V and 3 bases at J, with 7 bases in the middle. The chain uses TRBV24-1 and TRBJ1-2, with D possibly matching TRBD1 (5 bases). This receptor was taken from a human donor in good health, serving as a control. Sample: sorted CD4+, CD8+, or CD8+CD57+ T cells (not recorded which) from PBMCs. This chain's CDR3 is CATSDLRGHYGYTF. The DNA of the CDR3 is TGTGCCACCAGTGATTTGCGGGGCCACTATGGCTACACCTTC.